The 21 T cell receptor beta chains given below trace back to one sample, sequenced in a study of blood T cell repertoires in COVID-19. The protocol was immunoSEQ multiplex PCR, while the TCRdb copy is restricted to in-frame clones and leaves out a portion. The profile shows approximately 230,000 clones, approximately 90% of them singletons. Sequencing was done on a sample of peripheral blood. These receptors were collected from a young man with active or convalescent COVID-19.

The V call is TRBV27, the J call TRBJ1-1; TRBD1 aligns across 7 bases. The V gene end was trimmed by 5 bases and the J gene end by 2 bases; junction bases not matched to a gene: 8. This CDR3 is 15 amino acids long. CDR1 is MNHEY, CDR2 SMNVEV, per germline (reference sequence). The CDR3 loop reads CASSVAGTANTEAFF. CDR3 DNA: TGTGCCAGCAGTGTAGCCGGGACAGCTAACACTGAAGCTTTCTTT.

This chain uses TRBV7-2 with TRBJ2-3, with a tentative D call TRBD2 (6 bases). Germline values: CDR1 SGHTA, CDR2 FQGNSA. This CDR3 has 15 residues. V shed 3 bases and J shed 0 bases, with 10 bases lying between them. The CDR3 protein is CASSLGGTSTDTQYF. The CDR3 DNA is TGTGCCAGCAGCTTGGGCGGGACTAGCACAGATACGCAGTATTTT.

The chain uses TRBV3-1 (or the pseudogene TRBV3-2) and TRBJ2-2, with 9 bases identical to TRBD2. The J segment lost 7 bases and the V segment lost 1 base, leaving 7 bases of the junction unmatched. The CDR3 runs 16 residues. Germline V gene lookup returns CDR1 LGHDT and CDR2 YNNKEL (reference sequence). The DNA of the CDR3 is TGTGCCAGCAGCCAAGGGGCGGGAGGGGGAATCGGGGAGCTGTTTTTT. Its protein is CASSQGAGGGIGELFF.

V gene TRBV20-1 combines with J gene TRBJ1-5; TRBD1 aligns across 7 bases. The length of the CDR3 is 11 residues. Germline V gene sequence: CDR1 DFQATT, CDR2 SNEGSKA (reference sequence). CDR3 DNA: TGCAGCGCGCAGGGGGATCAGCCCCAGCATTTT. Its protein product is CSAQGDQPQHF.

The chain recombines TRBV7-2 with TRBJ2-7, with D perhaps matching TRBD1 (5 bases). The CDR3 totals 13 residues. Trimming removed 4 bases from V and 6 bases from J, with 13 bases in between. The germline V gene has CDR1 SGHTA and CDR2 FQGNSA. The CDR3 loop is CASSWGFLGEQYF. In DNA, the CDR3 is TGTGCCAGCAGCTGGGGCTTTTTAGGCGAGCAGTACTTC.

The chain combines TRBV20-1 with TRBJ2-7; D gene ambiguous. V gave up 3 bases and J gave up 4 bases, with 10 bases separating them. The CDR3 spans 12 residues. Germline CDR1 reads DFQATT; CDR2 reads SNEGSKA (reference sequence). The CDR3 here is CSASVSQYEQYF. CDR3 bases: TGCAGTGCTAGTGTAAGTCAGTACGAGCAGTACTTC.

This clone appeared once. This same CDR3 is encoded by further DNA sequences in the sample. Here the CDR3 reads CSVDRGLNTGELFF. The CDR3 region has the DNA TGCAGCGTTGACCGGGGATTGAACACCGGGGAGCTGTTTTTT. The V and J genes are TRBV29-1 and TRBJ2-2; tentatively, D is TRBD2 (5 bases). The CDR3 spans 14 residues. V was clipped by 3 bases and J by 1 base, with 9 bases between them. Germline V gene lookup returns CDR1 SQVTM and CDR2 ANQGSEA.

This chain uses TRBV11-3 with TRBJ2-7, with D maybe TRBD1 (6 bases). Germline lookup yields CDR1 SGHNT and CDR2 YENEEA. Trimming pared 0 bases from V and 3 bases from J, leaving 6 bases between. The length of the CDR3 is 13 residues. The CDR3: CASSLEDSYEQYF. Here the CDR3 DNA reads TGTGCCAGCAGCTTAGAGGACAGCTACGAGCAGTACTTC.

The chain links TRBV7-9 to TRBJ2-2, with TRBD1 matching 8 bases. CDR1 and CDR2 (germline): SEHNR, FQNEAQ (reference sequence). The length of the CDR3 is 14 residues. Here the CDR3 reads CAEKDRGRAGELFF. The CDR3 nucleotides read TGTGCAGAGAAAGACAGGGGTAGGGCCGGGGAGCTGTTTTTT.

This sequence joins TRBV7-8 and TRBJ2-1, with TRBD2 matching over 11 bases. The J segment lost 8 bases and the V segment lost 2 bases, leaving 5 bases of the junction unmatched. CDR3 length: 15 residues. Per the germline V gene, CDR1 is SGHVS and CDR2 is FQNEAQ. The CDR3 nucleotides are TGTGCCAGCAGCTTACTAACTAGCGGGAGACATGAGCAGTTCTTC. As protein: CASSLLTSGRHEQFF.

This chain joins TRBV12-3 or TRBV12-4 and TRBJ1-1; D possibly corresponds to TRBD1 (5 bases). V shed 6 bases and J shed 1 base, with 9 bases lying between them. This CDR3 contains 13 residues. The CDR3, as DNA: TGTGCCAGCAGGGGGCGGGAGAACACTGAAGCTTTCTTT. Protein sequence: CASRGRENTEAFF.

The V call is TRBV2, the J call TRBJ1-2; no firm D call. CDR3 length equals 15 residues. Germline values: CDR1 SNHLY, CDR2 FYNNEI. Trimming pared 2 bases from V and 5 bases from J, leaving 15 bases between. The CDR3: CASSERERVFYGYTF. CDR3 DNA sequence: TGTGCCAGCAGTGAAAGAGAGAGAGTCTTTTATGGCTACACCTTC.

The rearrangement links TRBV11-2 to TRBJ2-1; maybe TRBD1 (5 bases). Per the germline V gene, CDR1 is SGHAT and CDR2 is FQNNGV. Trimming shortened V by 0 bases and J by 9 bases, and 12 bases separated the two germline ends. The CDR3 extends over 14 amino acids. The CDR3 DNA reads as TGTGCCAGCAGCTTAGAGGTAGGGGTGGGTGAGCAGTTCTTC. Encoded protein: CASSLEVGVGEQFF. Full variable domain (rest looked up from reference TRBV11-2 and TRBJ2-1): EAGVAQSPRYKIIEKRQSVAFWCNPISGHATLYWYQQILGQGPKLLIQFQNNGVVDDSQLPKDRFSAERLKGVDSTLKIQPAKLEDSAVYLCASSLEVGVGEQFFGPGTRLTVL.

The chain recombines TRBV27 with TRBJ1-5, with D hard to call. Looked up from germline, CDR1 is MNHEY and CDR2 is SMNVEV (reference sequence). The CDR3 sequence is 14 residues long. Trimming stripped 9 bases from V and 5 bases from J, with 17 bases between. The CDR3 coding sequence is TGTGCCAGTAGAGTCCAGGCACTCCATCAGCCCCAGCATTTT. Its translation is CASRVQALHQPQHF.

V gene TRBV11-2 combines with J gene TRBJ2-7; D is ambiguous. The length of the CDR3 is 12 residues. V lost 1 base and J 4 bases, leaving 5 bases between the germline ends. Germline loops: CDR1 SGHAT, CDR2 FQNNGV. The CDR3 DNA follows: TGTGCCAGCAGCTTAGGAGTATACGAGCAGTACTTC. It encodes CASSLGVYEQYF.

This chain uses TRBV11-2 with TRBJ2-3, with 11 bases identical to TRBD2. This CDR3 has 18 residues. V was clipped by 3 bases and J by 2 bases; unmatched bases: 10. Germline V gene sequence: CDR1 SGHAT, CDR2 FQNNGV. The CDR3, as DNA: TGTGCCAGCAGCTTTTTACTAGCGGGAGCGTTGGTCACAGATACGCAGTATTTT. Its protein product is CASSFLLAGALVTDTQYF.

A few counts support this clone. The CDR3 bases are TGTGCCAGTAGTAGAACAGTTACCTACGAGCAGTACTTC. This encodes CASSRTVTYEQYF. V and J are TRBV19 and TRBJ2-7; D is uncertain. The germline V gene encodes CDR1 LNHDA and CDR2 SQIVND (reference sequence). The CDR3 is 13 amino acids. With 4 bases removed from V and 2 bases from J, the gap between germline ends came to 9 bases.

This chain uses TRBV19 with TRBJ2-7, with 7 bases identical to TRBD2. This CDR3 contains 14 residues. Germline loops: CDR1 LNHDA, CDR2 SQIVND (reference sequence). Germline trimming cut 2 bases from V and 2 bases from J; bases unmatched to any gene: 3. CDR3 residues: CASSIIAGPYEQYF. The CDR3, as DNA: TGTGCCAGTAGTATAATAGCGGGCCCCTACGAGCAGTACTTC.

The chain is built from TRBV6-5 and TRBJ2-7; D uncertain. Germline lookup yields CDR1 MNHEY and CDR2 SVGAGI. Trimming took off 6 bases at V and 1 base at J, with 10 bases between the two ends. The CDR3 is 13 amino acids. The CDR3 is CASRTLTSYEQYF. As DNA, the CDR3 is TGTGCCAGCAGGACTCTTACTTCCTACGAGCAGTACTTC.

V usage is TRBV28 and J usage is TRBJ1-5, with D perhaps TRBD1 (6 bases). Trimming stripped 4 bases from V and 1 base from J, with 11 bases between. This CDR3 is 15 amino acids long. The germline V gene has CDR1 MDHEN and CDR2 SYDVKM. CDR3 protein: CASSSQGASNQPQHF. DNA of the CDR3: TGTGCCAGCAGTTCACAGGGCGCAAGCAATCAGCCCCAGCATTTT.

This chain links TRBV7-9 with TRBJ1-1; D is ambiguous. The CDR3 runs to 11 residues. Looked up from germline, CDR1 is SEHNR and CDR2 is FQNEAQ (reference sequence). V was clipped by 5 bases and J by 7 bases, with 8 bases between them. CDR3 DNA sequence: TGTGCCAGCAGCCCAGAGGTTGAAGCTTTCTTT. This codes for CASSPEVEAFF.